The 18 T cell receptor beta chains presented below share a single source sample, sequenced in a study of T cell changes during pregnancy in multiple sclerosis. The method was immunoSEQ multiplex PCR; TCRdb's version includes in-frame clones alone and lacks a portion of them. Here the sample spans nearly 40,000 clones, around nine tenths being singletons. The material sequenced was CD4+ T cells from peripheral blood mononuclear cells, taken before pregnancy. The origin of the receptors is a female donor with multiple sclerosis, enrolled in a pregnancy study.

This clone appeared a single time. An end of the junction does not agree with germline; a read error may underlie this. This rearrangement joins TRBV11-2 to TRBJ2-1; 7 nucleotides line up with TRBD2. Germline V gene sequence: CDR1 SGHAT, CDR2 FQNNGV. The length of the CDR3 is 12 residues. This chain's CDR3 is CASSLDLWTRIF. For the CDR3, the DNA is TGTGCCAGCAGCTTAGATCTCTGGACTAGGATCTTC.

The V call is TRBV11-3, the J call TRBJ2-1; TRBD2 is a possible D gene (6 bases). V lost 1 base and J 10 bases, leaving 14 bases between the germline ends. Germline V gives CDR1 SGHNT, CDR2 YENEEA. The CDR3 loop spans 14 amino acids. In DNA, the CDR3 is TGTGCCAGCAGCTTAGGGCCCGGGGGAAACGAGCAGTTCTTC. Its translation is CASSLGPGGNEQFF.

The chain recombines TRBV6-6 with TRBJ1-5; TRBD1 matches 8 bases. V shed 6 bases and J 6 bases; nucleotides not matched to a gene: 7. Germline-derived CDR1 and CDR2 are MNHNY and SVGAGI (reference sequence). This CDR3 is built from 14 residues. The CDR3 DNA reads TGTGCCAGCAGAAGGACAGGGAACGGTCAGCCCCAGCATTTT. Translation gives CASRRTGNGQPQHF.

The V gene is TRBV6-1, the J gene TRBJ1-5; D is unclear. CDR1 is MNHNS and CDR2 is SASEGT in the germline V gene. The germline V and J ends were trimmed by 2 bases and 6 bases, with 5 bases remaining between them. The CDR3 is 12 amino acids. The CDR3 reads CASSEYGQPQHF. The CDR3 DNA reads TGTGCCAGCAGTGAATACGGTCAGCCCCAGCATTTT.

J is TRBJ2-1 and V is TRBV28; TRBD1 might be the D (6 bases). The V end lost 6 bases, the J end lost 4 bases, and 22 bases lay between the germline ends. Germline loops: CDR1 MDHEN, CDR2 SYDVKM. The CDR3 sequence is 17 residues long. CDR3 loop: CASSSVLAGTYYNEQFF. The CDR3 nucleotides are TGTGCCAGCAGCTCCGTGCTCGCCGGGACATATTACAATGAGCAGTTCTTC.

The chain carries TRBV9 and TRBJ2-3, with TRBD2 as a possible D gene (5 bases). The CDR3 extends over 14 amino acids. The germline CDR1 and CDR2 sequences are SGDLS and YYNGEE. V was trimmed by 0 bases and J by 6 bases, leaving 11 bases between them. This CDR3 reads CASSVALPGDTQYF. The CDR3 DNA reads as TGTGCCAGCAGCGTAGCTCTTCCGGGGGATACGCAGTATTTT.

CDR3 region: CASSQVARGGIRTKNIQYF. CDR3 DNA sequence: TGCGCCAGCAGCCAAGTAGCGAGGGGGGGTATTAGGACCAAAAACATTCAGTACTTC. The rearrangement uses TRBV4-3 and TRBJ2-4, with a possible D match to TRBD2 (7 bases). Trimming cost V 1 base and J 2 bases, with 21 bases left between them. The CDR3 is 19 residues long. Per germline, CDR1 LGHNA and CDR2 YSLEER.

CDR3: CASSESGYSNQPQHF. CDR3 bases: TGTGCCAGCAGTGAATCAGGATATAGCAATCAGCCCCAGCATTTT. This chain joins TRBV6-1 and TRBJ1-5; D unresolved. Trimming left V 2 bases short and J 0 bases short, with 8 bases between. The germline CDR1 and CDR2 sequences are MNHNS and SASEGT. This CDR3 is built from 15 residues.

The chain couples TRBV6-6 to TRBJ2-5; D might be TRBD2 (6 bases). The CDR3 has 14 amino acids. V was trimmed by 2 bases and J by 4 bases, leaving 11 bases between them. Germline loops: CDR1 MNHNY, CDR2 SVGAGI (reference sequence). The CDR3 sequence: CASSYAGSLETQYF. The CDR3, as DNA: TGTGCCAGCAGTTACGCCGGGAGTTTAGAGACCCAGTACTTC.

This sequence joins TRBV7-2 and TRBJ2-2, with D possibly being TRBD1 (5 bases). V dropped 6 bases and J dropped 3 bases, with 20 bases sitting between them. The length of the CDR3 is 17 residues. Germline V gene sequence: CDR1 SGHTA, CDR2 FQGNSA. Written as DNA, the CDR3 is TGTGCCAGCAGTCCGCCCCGAGACAGAGGATACACCGGGGAGCTGTTTTTT. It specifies CASSPPRDRGYTGELFF.

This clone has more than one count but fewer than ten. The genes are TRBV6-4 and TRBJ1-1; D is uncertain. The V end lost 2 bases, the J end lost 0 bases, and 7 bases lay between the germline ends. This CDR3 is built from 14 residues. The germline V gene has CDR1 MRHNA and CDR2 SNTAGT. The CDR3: CASSDNSLNTEAFF. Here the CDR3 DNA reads TGTGCCAGCAGTGACAACAGTCTGAACACTGAAGCTTTCTTT.

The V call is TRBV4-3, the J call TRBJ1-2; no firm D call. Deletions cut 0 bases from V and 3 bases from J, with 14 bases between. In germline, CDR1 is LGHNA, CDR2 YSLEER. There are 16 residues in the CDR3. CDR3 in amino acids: CASSQEPETIYYGYTF. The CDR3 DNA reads TGCGCCAGCAGCCAAGAGCCAGAGACTATCTACTATGGCTACACCTTC.

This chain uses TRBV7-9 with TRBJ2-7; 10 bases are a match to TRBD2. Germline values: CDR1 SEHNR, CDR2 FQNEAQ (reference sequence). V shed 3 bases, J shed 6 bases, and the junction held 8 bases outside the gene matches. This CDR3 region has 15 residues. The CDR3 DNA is TGTGCCAGCAGCTTCGGGCTAGCGGGAGTTCGCGAGCAGTACTTC. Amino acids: CASSFGLAGVREQYF.

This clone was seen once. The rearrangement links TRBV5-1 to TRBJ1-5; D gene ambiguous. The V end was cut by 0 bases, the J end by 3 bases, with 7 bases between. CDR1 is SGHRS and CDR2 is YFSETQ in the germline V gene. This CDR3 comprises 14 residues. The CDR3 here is CASSLGGVNQPQHF. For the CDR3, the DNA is TGCGCCAGCAGCTTGGGCGGAGTCAATCAGCCCCAGCATTTT. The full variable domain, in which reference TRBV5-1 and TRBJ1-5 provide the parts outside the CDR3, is KAGVTQTPRYLIKTRGQQVTLSCSPISGHRSVSWYQQTPGQGLQFLFEYFSETQRNKGNFPGRFSGRQFSNSRSEMNVSTLELGDSALYLCASSLGGVNQPQHFGDGTRLSIL.

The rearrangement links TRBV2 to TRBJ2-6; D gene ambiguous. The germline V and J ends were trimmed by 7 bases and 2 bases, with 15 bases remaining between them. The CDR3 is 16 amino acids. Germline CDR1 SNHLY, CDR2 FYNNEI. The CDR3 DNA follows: TGTGCCAGCAAGTTGGAGAGATTAACTGGGGCCAACGTCCTGACTTTC. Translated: CASKLERLTGANVLTF. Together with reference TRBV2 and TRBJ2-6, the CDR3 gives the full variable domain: EPEVTQTPSHQVTQMGQEVILRCVPISNHLYFYWYRQILGQKVEFLVSFYNNEISEKSEIFDDQFSVERPDGSNFTLKIRSTKLEDSAMYFCASKLERLTGANVLTFGAGSRLTVL.

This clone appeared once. CDR3 DNA: TGTGCCAGCAGGAGGGAGGGCTCCTACGAGCAGTACTTC. It codes for CASRREGSYEQYF. This chain uses TRBV6-6 with TRBJ2-7; TRBD2 aligns across 7 bases. Germline CDR1 is MNHNY and CDR2 is SVGAGI (reference sequence). V lost 6 bases to trimming and J lost 0 bases; unmatched junction nucleotides: 2. This CDR3 is built from 13 residues.

CDR3 in DNA: TGTGCCAGCAGCGTAGTACATTCGAACACTGAAGCTTTCTTT. As protein: CASSVVHSNTEAFF. The chain is built from TRBV9 and TRBJ1-1; no firm D call. This CDR3 comprises 14 residues. Trimming stripped 0 bases from V and 1 base from J, with 7 bases between. The germline V gene has CDR1 SGDLS and CDR2 YYNGEE.

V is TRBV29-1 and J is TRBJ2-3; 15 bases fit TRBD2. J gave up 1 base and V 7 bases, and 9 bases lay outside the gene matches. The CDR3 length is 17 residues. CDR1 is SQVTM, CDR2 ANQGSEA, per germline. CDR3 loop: CSALGTSGRSRTDTQYF. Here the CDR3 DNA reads TGCAGCGCCCTCGGGACTAGCGGGAGGAGCCGCACAGATACGCAGTATTTT.